The 28 T cell receptor beta chains given below trace back to one sample, sequenced in a study of T cell responses to AZD1222 COVID-19 vaccine (dated by TCRdb to the early 2020s). Libraries were constructed by the immunoSEQ multiplex PCR assay. The immuneACCESS repertoire file appears here via TCRdb, limited to in-frame rearrangements. These files lack a portion of the clones; in checked studies, under half of the deficit traces to unresolved V genes, and the cause of the others is not known. The sample table shows over 95,000 clones, and around nine tenths are seen once. The ten largest clones capture roughly 7.7% of the sample. Explained via the paper, the time point label denotes: baseline before first vaccination. The source material was peripheral blood, sampled on day 0 of AZD1222 vaccination. Receptor source: an adult in good health.

For this clone: The sample holds other DNA sequences that translate to the same CDR3. This chain uses TRBV5-1 with TRBJ2-7; D gene ambiguous. The germline V gene has CDR1 SGHRS and CDR2 YFSETQ. This CDR3 is 12 amino acids long. V shed 0 bases and J shed 3 bases, with 4 bases lying between them. The CDR3 sequence: CASSLGGYEQYF. For the CDR3, the DNA is TGCGCCAGCAGCTTGGGGGGCTACGAGCAGTACTTC.

The rearrangement links TRBV7-2 to TRBJ1-2, with 7 bases aligning to TRBD1. Unmatched junction bases numbered 6, after V lost 5 bases and J lost 6 bases. There are 13 residues in the CDR3. Germline CDR1 and CDR2: SGHTA and FQGNSA. For the CDR3, the DNA is TGTGCCAGCAGCCCTGACAGGGTTAATGGCTACACCTTC. This translates into CASSPDRVNGYTF. The full variable domain, completed using reference TRBV7-2 and TRBJ1-2, is GAGVSQSPSNKVTEKGKDVELRCDPISGHTALYWYRQSLGQGLEFLIYFQGNSAPDKSGLPSDRFSAERTGGSVSTLTIQRTQQEDSAVYLCASSPDRVNGYTFGSGTRLTVV.

This rearrangement joins TRBV6-5 to TRBJ2-4, with D possibly being TRBD1 or TRBD2 (5 bases each). The CDR3 is 13 residues long. Trimming left V 8 bases short and J 8 bases short, with 16 bases between. CDR1 and CDR2 from the germline V gene are MNHEY and SVGAGI. In DNA, the CDR3 is TGTGCCAGCGTGGGACCCGGGCTGGACATTCAGTACTTC. Translation gives CASVGPGLDIQYF.

The CDR3 reads CASSQTGRRTGGSGNTIYF. The CDR3 region has the DNA TGTGCCAGCAGCCAAACCGGGCGGCGGACAGGGGGCTCTGGAAACACCATATATTTT. The V call is TRBV3-1 (or the pseudogene TRBV3-2), the J call TRBJ1-3; 10 bases fit TRBD1. Germline-derived CDR1 and CDR2 are LGHDT and YNNKEL (reference sequence). V was pared by 2 bases and J by 0 bases, with 10 bases of the junction left unmatched. CDR3 length: 19 residues.

The chain has TRBV11-2 and TRBJ2-7; D may be TRBD1 (5 bases). The CDR3 spans 16 residues. Trimming took 5 bases from V and 6 from J, leaving 23 bases between them. CDR1 SGHAT and CDR2 FQNNGV come from the germline V gene. CDR3 sequence: CASSPFLRATQGEQYF. CDR3 bases: TGTGCCAGCAGCCCGTTCCTCCGGGCAACCCAGGGCGAGCAGTACTTC.

Only a few counts were recorded for this clone. The chain is built from TRBV20-1 and TRBJ1-1, with 7 bases fitting TRBD1. The CDR3 is 14 amino acids. Germline-derived CDR1 and CDR2 are DFQATT and SNEGSKA (reference sequence). Trimming cost V 3 bases and J 4 bases; bases outside gene matches: 8. CDR3 nucleotide sequence: TGCAGTGCTAGTGCTGGGACAGCGGGCACTGAAGCTTTCTTT. Translating gives CSASAGTAGTEAFF.

The rearrangement uses TRBV5-1 and TRBJ2-1; D unresolved. The V end was cut by 0 bases, the J end by 4 bases, with 11 bases between. Germline CDR1 reads SGHRS; CDR2 reads YFSETQ. This CDR3 is built from 15 residues. The DNA of the CDR3 is TGCGCCAGCAGCTTGGAACCCGGGTCTTACAATGAGCAGTTCTTC. Its protein is CASSLEPGSYNEQFF.

The V call is TRBV27, the J call TRBJ2-1; D is uncertain. V was clipped by 4 bases and J by 5 bases, with 15 bases between them. The CDR3 totals 15 residues. From germline, CDR1 is MNHEY and CDR2 SMNVEV (reference sequence). The CDR3 DNA is TGTGCCAGCAGTTCCTGGGTGATGGAGAACAATGAGCAGTTCTTC. Encoded protein: CASSSWVMENNEQFF.

The chain employs TRBV29-1 and TRBJ2-1, with TRBD2 as a possible D gene (7 bases). Deletions cut 8 bases from V and 3 bases from J, with 20 bases between. Germline loops: CDR1 SQVTM, CDR2 ANQGSEA. CDR3 length: 15 amino acids. CDR3 in DNA: TGCAGCATTGCCCTCGAGGGAGGGGGCTACAATGAGCAGTTCTTC. Its protein is CSIALEGGGYNEQFF.

The chain links TRBV7-2 to TRBJ1-2; 11 bases line up with TRBD1. CDR1 and CDR2 (germline): SGHTA, FQGNSA. The junction had 9 bases not matched to a gene; V was cut back by 5 bases and J by 10 bases. This CDR3 is built from 14 residues. DNA for the CDR3: TGTGCCAGCAGCCTGGATGGGGGACAGGGGGACTACACCTTC. Encoded protein: CASSLDGGQGDYTF.

The rearrangement uses TRBV11-1 and TRBJ2-3, with a possible D match to TRBD1 (6 bases). The CDR3 covers 14 residues. Between the trimmed V and J ends, which lost 4 bases and 6 bases, there was a span of 14 bases. Per the germline V gene, CDR1 is SGHAT and CDR2 is FQDESV (reference sequence). CDR3: CASSSLTGADTQYF. CDR3 sequence (DNA): TGTGCCAGCAGCTCACTGACAGGCGCCGATACGCAGTATTTT.

V gene TRBV19 combines with J gene TRBJ2-2; the match to TRBD1 covers 8 bases. Germline CDR1 reads LNHDA; CDR2 reads SQIVND (reference sequence). J gave up 4 bases and V 6 bases, and 10 bases lay outside the gene matches. The CDR3 contains 16 residues. CDR3 nucleotide sequence: TGTGCCAGTAGCATCTGGACAGGGCTGAGCACCGGGGAGCTGTTTTTT. This codes for CASSIWTGLSTGELFF.

V usage is TRBV5-1 and J usage is TRBJ1-5, with 7 bases that match TRBD1. V was pared by 4 bases and J by 2 bases, with 6 bases of the junction left unmatched. This CDR3 has 15 amino acids. The germline gives CDR1 SGHRS, CDR2 YFSETQ. The CDR3 bases are TGCGCCAGCAGCCCGGGGACAGTTCGCAATCAGCCCCAGCATTTT. It specifies CASSPGTVRNQPQHF.

The chain couples TRBV28 to TRBJ1-2, with 7 bases matching TRBD1. The CDR3 has 15 amino acids. V gave up 4 bases and J gave up 5 bases; unmatched junction bases: 10. Germline V gives CDR1 MDHEN, CDR2 SYDVKM. The CDR3 loop is CASSYTGTETYGYTF. The CDR3, as DNA: TGTGCCAGCAGTTACACCGGGACAGAGACTTATGGCTACACCTTC.

The chain has TRBV2 and TRBJ1-5, with TRBD1 matching over 8 bases. The CDR3 runs 13 residues. Trimming at V came to 8 bases and at J to 6 bases, leaving 6 bases not matched to a gene. Germline V gives CDR1 SNHLY, CDR2 FYNNEI. The DNA for the CDR3 is TGTGCCAGCTGGGACAGGCCTGGTCAGCCCCAGCATTTT. Amino acids: CASWDRPGQPQHF.

The chain carries TRBV3-1 (or the pseudogene TRBV3-2) and TRBJ2-1; the D gene is possibly TRBD2 (6 bases). Trimming removed 4 bases from V and 5 bases from J, with 12 bases in between. The CDR3 totals 14 residues. CDR1 is LGHDT, CDR2 YNNKEL, per germline (reference sequence). As DNA, the CDR3 is TGTGCCAGCAGCCCTTGGGGACTCCACAATGAGCAGTTCTTC. It codes for CASSPWGLHNEQFF.

The chain couples TRBV5-1 to TRBJ2-3; 10 positions match TRBD1. Germline V CDR1 and CDR2: SGHRS, YFSETQ. V lost 4 bases to trimming and J lost 2 bases; unmatched junction nucleotides: 4. CDR3 size: 15 residues. The DNA for the CDR3 is TGCGCCAGCAGCCAGGACAGGGGGGACACAGATACGCAGTATTTT. As protein: CASSQDRGDTDTQYF.

The CDR3 sequence is CASSPTLVGRPMPQHF. DNA for the CDR3: TGTGCCAGCAGCCCTACTCTGGTGGGCAGACCAATGCCCCAGCATTTT. The V gene is TRBV6-2 or TRBV6-3, the J gene TRBJ1-5; D gene unclear. CDR1 MNHEY and CDR2 SVGEGT come from the germline V gene. V dropped 6 bases and J dropped 9 bases, with 24 bases sitting between them. The CDR3 is made up of 16 amino acids.

The genes are TRBV5-8 and TRBJ1-6; D is undetermined. Germline V gives CDR1 SGHTS, CDR2 YDEGEE. The CDR3 runs to 14 residues. V gave up 1 base and J gave up 10 bases, with 12 bases separating them. This CDR3 reads CASSLRAGTSPLHF. CDR3 DNA sequence: TGTGCCAGCAGCTTGAGGGCGGGCACATCACCCCTCCACTTT.

This clone was detected only once. V and J are TRBV15 and TRBJ1-2, with 8 bases identical to TRBD1. The V gene's germline CDR1 is LNHNV and CDR2 YYDKDF (reference sequence). J lost 2 bases, V lost 2 bases, and 4 bases had no gene match. This CDR3 is built from 15 residues. DNA for the CDR3: TGTGCCACCAGCAGATCAGGGGGCCCCAACTATGGCTACACCTTC. Translation gives CATSRSGGPNYGYTF.

The chain carries TRBV27 and TRBJ2-7; TRBD1 matches at 8 bases. There are 14 residues in the CDR3. The V gene's germline CDR1 is MNHEY and CDR2 SMNVEV (reference sequence). Trimming took 4 bases from V and 3 from J; bases not matched to a gene: 5. The CDR3 nucleotides read TGTGCCAGCAGTTCCGGGACAGGTCACTACGAGCAGTACTTC. This translates into CASSSGTGHYEQYF.

The V gene is TRBV5-1, the J gene TRBJ1-6; the match to TRBD1 covers 7 bases. Germline V lookup: CDR1 SGHRS, CDR2 YFSETQ. J gave up 6 bases and V 2 bases, and 8 bases lay outside the gene matches. The CDR3 is 16 residues long. The CDR3: CASSFDTGAVNSPLHF. Written as DNA, the CDR3 is TGCGCCAGCAGCTTCGATACAGGGGCAGTTAATTCACCCCTCCACTTT.

As regards this clone: Sequence at one end of the junction differs from germline and may be a read error. This chain joins TRBV19 and TRBJ2-7; no clear D. Germline V CDR1 and CDR2: LNHDA, SQIVND (reference sequence). The CDR3 spans 14 residues. CDR3 residues: CASSMYSGSHEQYF. DNA of the CDR3: TGTGCCAGTAGTATGTACTCGGGCTCCCACGAGCAGTACTTC.

This clone is a singleton in its sample. This rearrangement joins TRBV27 to TRBJ2-5; the D gene is possibly TRBD1 (6 bases). Per the germline V gene, CDR1 is MNHEY and CDR2 is SMNVEV (reference sequence). V dropped 5 bases and J dropped 2 bases, with 24 bases sitting between them. This CDR3 contains 18 residues. CDR3 nucleotides: TGTGCCAGCAGTCCCCGGACAGCCCTCTTGGGATCACAAGAGACCCAGTACTTC. Translation: CASSPRTALLGSQETQYF.

The chain employs TRBV28 and TRBJ1-1; D remains ambiguous. This CDR3 is 14 amino acids long. Trimming removed 8 bases from V and 2 bases from J, with 15 bases in between. Germline assignment: CDR1 MDHEN and CDR2 SYDVKM. In DNA form, the CDR3 reads TGTGCCAGCCGCCTAGCCCAGCCCAACACTGAAGCTTTCTTT. Protein sequence: CASRLAQPNTEAFF.

The rearrangement joins TRBV5-4 to TRBJ2-1, with D tentatively TRBD2 (5 bases). This CDR3 spans 12 amino acids. The germline CDR1 and CDR2 sequences are SGHNT and YYREEE (reference sequence). Trimming shortened V by 1 base and J by 15 bases, and 14 bases separated the two germline ends. Here the CDR3 DNA reads TGTGCCAGCAGCTTGTATGGCTCACGGGGGTTCTTC. Translating gives CASSLYGSRGFF.

This clone came up once. The chain couples TRBV9 to TRBJ1-1; no clear D. V gave up 5 bases and J gave up 0 bases, with 8 bases separating them. Per germline, CDR1 SGDLS and CDR2 YYNGEE. The CDR3 spans 13 residues. CDR3 in DNA: TGTGCCAGCAGGAGGGCAGTGAACACTGAAGCTTTCTTT. Its protein is CASRRAVNTEAFF.

The chain recombines TRBV28 with TRBJ1-3; 8 positions match TRBD1. Trimming removed 5 bases from V and 1 base from J; junction bases left unmatched: 7. This CDR3 is built from 16 residues. The V gene's germline CDR1 is MDHEN and CDR2 SYDVKM. The CDR3 region is CASSATGEGSGNTIYF. CDR3 nucleotides: TGTGCCAGCAGTGCGACAGGGGAGGGATCTGGAAACACCATATATTTT.